This TCR beta chain was recovered during a study of CD8 T cells in Susac syndrome. When the RNA was reverse transcribed, random hexamers were used with an input of roughly 0.5 to 1 ug. With immunoSEQ multiplex PCR, TCR beta CDR3 was amplified across 54 Vbeta and 13 Jbeta. TCRdb analysed the immunoSEQ multiplex PCR reads with MiXCR anew, one entry per CDR3 protein. The table lists roughly 200,000 distinct CDR3 sequences, approximately 93% of them singletons, with roughly 0.096% in the top ten. The CDR3 spans 17 residues. CDR1 and CDR2 from the germline V gene are SGHRS and YFSETQ. Trimming shortened V by 4 bases and J by 0 bases, and 19 bases separated the two germline ends.

The sequence was collected from a human donor in good health. The rearrangement uses TRBV5-1 and TRBJ1-1, with a possible D match to TRBD1 (6 bases). Input material: CD4+ T cells from PBMCs. The CDR3 DNA reads as TGCGCCAGCAGCCCCGCCCGGGGGCCGGGCATGAACACTGAAGCTTTCTTT. As protein: CASSPARGPGMNTEAFF.